The T cell receptor beta chain under discussion was sequenced for a study of T-cell reconstitution after alpha-beta-depleted transplantation in children. Broader study findings: Some patients owed their high day-60 TCRbeta diversity to surviving recipient T cells and thymic progenitors. Counts and diversity of T cells one year after transplant came mostly from newly produced T cells. Where alpha-beta T cells came from about two months after transplant was reportedly several hundred expanded graft clones.

This clonotype was seen ten or more times. Antigen unknown. TCRbeta library preparation incorporated unique molecular identifiers. Using its own MiXCR run on the PCR reads, TCRdb lists one record per CDR3 protein. There are approximately 650,000 distinct CDR3 sequences in the sample; around 14% occur only once, and 0.79% lies in the top ten. Between the trimmed V and J ends, which lost 1 base and 11 bases, there was a span of 15 bases. Germline V gives CDR1 MDHEN, CDR2 SYDVKM. The CDR3 length is 14 residues. This TCR came from a girl between 2 and 10 years old with congenital amegakaryocytic thrombocytopenia, due to receive a stem cell transplant. The material was PBMCs, obtained before TCRalphabeta/CD19-depleted stem cell transplant. The chain employs TRBV28 and TRBJ1-5; D remains unclear. For the CDR3, the DNA is TGTGCCAGCAGTTTATTTAATGCGTGGCAGACCCAGCATTTT. It is translated as CASSLFNAWQTQHF.